The 30 T cell receptor beta chains given below trace back to one sample, sequenced in a study of blood T cell repertoires in COVID-19. The method was immunoSEQ multiplex PCR; TCRdb's version includes in-frame clones alone and lacks a portion of them. Of 100,000 to 110,000 clones in the sample, approximately 84% are singletons; the top ten hold 7% to 9.5%. Sample: peripheral blood. The receptors were gathered from a man younger than 40 in a cohort sampled during active COVID-19.

This clone was found a few times. This CDR3 reads CASSLGTTPSYNEQFF. CDR3 in DNA: TGCGCCAGCAGCTTGGGCACCACTCCCTCCTACAATGAGCAGTTCTTC. The gene calls are TRBV5-1 and TRBJ2-1; no clear D gene. The CDR3 is 16 amino acids. V gave up 0 bases and J gave up 0 bases, with 10 bases separating them. Germline lookup yields CDR1 SGHRS and CDR2 YFSETQ. Full variable domain (rest looked up from reference TRBV5-1 and TRBJ2-1): KAGVTQTPRYLIKTRGQQVTLSCSPISGHRSVSWYQQTPGQGLQFLFEYFSETQRNKGNFPGRFSGRQFSNSRSEMNVSTLELGDSALYLCASSLGTTPSYNEQFFGPGTRLTVL.

This sequence joins TRBV30 and TRBJ2-5; 7 bases match TRBD2. Germline V gene sequence: CDR1 GTSNPN, CDR2 SVGIG (reference sequence). With V trimmed by 3 bases and J by 2 bases, 3 bases remained unmatched. The CDR3 sequence is 13 residues long. The CDR3 DNA follows: TGTGCCTGGAGAAAGCGGGGACAAGAGACCCAGTACTTC. It codes for CAWRKRGQETQYF. Full variable domain (remainder filled in from reference TRBV30 and TRBJ2-5): SQTIHQWPATLVQPVGSPLSLECTVEGTSNPNLYWYRQAAGRGLQLLFYSVGIGQISSEVPQNLSASRPQDRQFILSSKKLLLSDSGFYLCAWRKRGQETQYFGPGTRLLVL.

For the CDR3, the DNA is TGTGCCACCAGCTTGAGTAGCCGTAGCGAGCAGTACTTC. This encodes CATSLSSRSEQYF. The chain couples TRBV15 to TRBJ2-7; D is unclear. The CDR3 consists of 13 residues. Germline CDR1 is LNHNV and CDR2 is YYDKDF (reference sequence). The germline V and J ends were trimmed by 5 bases and 6 bases, with 14 bases remaining between them.

The chain combines TRBV10-3 with TRBJ1-1; a possible D gene is TRBD1 (5 bases). V was cut by 0 bases and J by 0 bases, with 11 bases left in between. Germline V gene data show CDR1 as ENHRY and CDR2 as SYGVKD. This CDR3 contains 16 residues. The CDR3 sequence: CAISESGSRVNTEAFF. The CDR3 nucleotides read TGTGCCATCAGTGAGTCGGGCTCCAGGGTGAACACTGAAGCTTTCTTT.

The chain carries TRBV29-1 and TRBJ2-5; maybe TRBD2 (5 bases). This CDR3 spans 12 amino acids. V dropped 5 bases and J dropped 4 bases, with 11 bases sitting between them. Per the germline V gene, CDR1 is SQVTM and CDR2 is ANQGSEA. As DNA, the CDR3 is TGCAGCGTTAGGAGCGGAAGAGAGACCCAGTACTTC. It is translated as CSVRSGRETQYF.

The rearrangement links TRBV5-6 to TRBJ1-2, with D hard to call. The CDR3 spans 15 residues. The V end lost 0 bases, the J end lost 5 bases, and 14 bases lay between the germline ends. Germline CDR1 and CDR2: SGHDT and YYEEEE. The CDR3 region has the DNA TGTGCCAGCAGCTTGGCTAGCGCCGATGGGTATGGCTACACCTTC. This sequence encodes CASSLASADGYGYTF.

This clone occurred many times. The V gene is TRBV10-3, the J gene TRBJ1-2, with D hard to call. CDR1 and CDR2 (germline): ENHRY, SYGVKD. This CDR3 has 13 residues. Trimming stripped 0 bases from V and 8 bases from J, with 10 bases between. The CDR3 coding sequence is TGTGCCATCAGTGAGTCGCACGGGTTGGGCTACACCTTC. It encodes CAISESHGLGYTF.

In this sample, this clone turned up once. The chain combines TRBV7-6 with TRBJ1-1; D not certain. Trimming removed 0 bases at V and 7 bases at J, with 9 bases between. This CDR3 comprises 13 residues. CDR1 SGHVS and CDR2 FNYEAQ come from the germline V gene. CDR3: CASSLAPPSEAFF. CDR3 DNA sequence: TGTGCCAGCAGCTTAGCCCCCCCCAGTGAAGCTTTCTTT.

The chain joins TRBV28 to TRBJ2-7; a possible D gene is TRBD1 (5 bases). Per the germline V gene, CDR1 is MDHEN and CDR2 is SYDVKM. This CDR3 is built from 15 residues. Trimming stripped 4 bases from V and 3 bases from J, with 16 bases between. As DNA, the CDR3 is TGTGCCAGCAGTTCCCCCCTCGACAGTATCTACGAGCAGTACTTC. Encoded protein: CASSSPLDSIYEQYF.

The V gene is TRBV27, the J gene TRBJ2-3; 9 bases agree with TRBD2. The CDR3 totals 15 residues. V lost 7 bases and J lost 2; bases outside the gene matches: 7. The germline V gene has CDR1 MNHEY and CDR2 SMNVEV (reference sequence). This CDR3 is CASIAASGATDTQYF. The DNA for the CDR3 is TGTGCCAGCATCGCCGCTAGCGGGGCCACAGATACGCAGTATTTT.

The rearrangement joins TRBV6-5 to TRBJ2-3, with D unresolved. Trimming left V 1 base short and J 1 base short, with 12 bases between. Per germline, CDR1 MNHEY and CDR2 SVGAGI. The length of the CDR3 is 16 residues. The CDR3 region is CASSYFGGLGTDTQYF. The CDR3 bases are TGTGCCAGCAGTTACTTCGGTGGGCTTGGCACAGATACGCAGTATTTT.

The V gene is TRBV18, the J gene TRBJ1-6; TRBD1 aligns across 9 bases. The CDR3 sequence is 15 residues long. CDR1 is KGHSH and CDR2 is LQKENI in the germline V gene. V dropped 5 bases and J dropped 4; count of bases not matched to a gene: 3. For the CDR3, the DNA is TGTGCCAGCTCAGGAGGACAGGGGTATAATTCACCCCTCCACTTT. This translates into CASSGGQGYNSPLHF.

The V and J genes are TRBV11-2 and TRBJ2-3, with 8 bases aligning to TRBD1. Germline loops: CDR1 SGHAT, CDR2 FQNNGV. CDR3 length: 13 amino acids. With 5 bases clipped from V and 4 bases from J, the junction kept 2 bases outside the gene matches. CDR3 loop: CASSPTGADTQYF. The CDR3 DNA reads TGTGCCAGCAGCCCGACAGGGGCAGATACGCAGTATTTT.

The chain links TRBV7-8 to TRBJ1-5; D ambiguous. Germline CDR1 SGHVS, CDR2 FQNEAQ. This CDR3 region has 18 residues. The V end was cut by 1 base, the J end by 2 bases, with 18 bases between. In DNA, the CDR3 is TGTGCCAGCAGCTTAGGACCACAAGGGAGATTTGGCAATCAGCCCCAGCATTTT. Translating gives CASSLGPQGRFGNQPQHF.

This clone has just a few counts. V and J are TRBV10-3 and TRBJ1-6, with a tentative D call TRBD1 (6 bases). CDR3 length: 13 amino acids. Germline CDR1 is ENHRY and CDR2 is SYGVKD. The V end was cut by 7 bases, the J end by 7 bases, with 11 bases between. The CDR3 protein is CAITEGVNSPLHF. The CDR3 DNA reads as TGTGCCATCACAGAGGGGGTGAATTCACCCCTCCACTTT.

V usage is TRBV9 and J usage is TRBJ1-2, with a tentative D call TRBD1 (5 bases). V lost 2 bases and J 8 bases, leaving 16 bases between the germline ends. The CDR3 contains 14 residues. Per germline, CDR1 SGDLS and CDR2 YYNGEE. The DNA of the CDR3 is TGTGCCAGCAGCGTCCAAGACAGTGTGGGGGGCTACACCTTC. This gives the protein CASSVQDSVGGYTF.

The chain uses TRBV5-6 and TRBJ1-1; D is possibly TRBD1 (6 bases). With 0 bases removed from V and 1 base from J, the gap between germline ends came to 13 bases. Germline CDR1 SGHDT, CDR2 YYEEEE. There are 16 residues in the CDR3. DNA of the CDR3: TGTGCCAGCAGCTTGGCCTTTGGGACAAAGAACACTGAAGCTTTCTTT. Protein product: CASSLAFGTKNTEAFF.

V gene TRBV19 combines with J gene TRBJ1-2, with D maybe TRBD1 (5 bases). Germline V gene sequence: CDR1 LNHDA, CDR2 SQIVND (reference sequence). This CDR3 comprises 13 residues. Deletions cut 6 bases from V and 0 bases from J, with 8 bases between. The CDR3 DNA reads TGTGCCAGTAGCCGCAGGGCTAACTATGGCTACACCTTC. Translation: CASSRRANYGYTF.

The rearrangement joins TRBV30 to TRBJ1-4, with 7 bases aligning to TRBD1. CDR3 length: 14 amino acids. Germline CDR1 and CDR2: GTSNPN and SVGIG (reference sequence). V lost 5 bases to trimming and J lost 8 bases; unmatched junction nucleotides: 11. CDR3 DNA: TGTGCCTGGGATCGACAGGGTCTGGACGAAAAACTGTTTTTT. Translating it yields CAWDRQGLDEKLFF. The whole variable domain, remainder taken from reference TRBV30 and TRBJ1-4, is SQTIHQWPATLVQPVGSPLSLECTVEGTSNPNLYWYRQAAGRGLQLLFYSVGIGQISSEVPQNLSASRPQDRQFILSSKKLLLSDSGFYLCAWDRQGLDEKLFFGSGTQLSVL.

This sequence joins TRBV6-2 or TRBV6-3 and TRBJ2-7; 8 bases map to TRBD1. With 3 bases clipped from V and 4 bases from J, the junction kept 8 bases outside the gene matches. In germline, CDR1 is MNHEY, CDR2 SVGEGT. CDR3 length: 15 amino acids. The CDR3 here is CASSYFGTGDYEQYF. CDR3 coding DNA: TGTGCCAGCAGTTATTTTGGGACAGGCGATTACGAGCAGTACTTC.

V usage is TRBV27 and J usage is TRBJ2-2, with TRBD2 matching over 10 bases. J lost 1 base, V lost 6 bases, and 2 bases had no gene match. The CDR3 has 15 residues. The germline CDR1 and CDR2 sequences are MNHEY and SMNVEV (reference sequence). The CDR3 nucleotides read TGTGCCAGCAGCCCTAGCGGGGGGAACACCGGGGAGCTGTTTTTT. Encoded protein: CASSPSGGNTGELFF.

On this clone: The identical CDR3 is also encoded by other nucleotide sequences in the sample. The chain couples TRBV2 to TRBJ1-5; D not resolved. Per the germline V gene, CDR1 is SNHLY and CDR2 is FYNNEI. Trimming removed 9 bases from V and 2 bases from J, with 11 bases in between. The CDR3 contains 13 residues. DNA of the CDR3: TGTGCCAGTCGCGGATCGGGCAATCAGCCCCAGCATTTT. Amino acids: CASRGSGNQPQHF.

The gene calls are TRBV28 and TRBJ2-3, with 7 nucleotides matching TRBD2. The CDR3 contains 14 residues. The trim removed 9 bases at V and 4 bases at J, leaving 10 bases unmatched. Germline assignment: CDR1 MDHEN and CDR2 SYDVKM. The CDR3 region is CASARASGPDTQYF. Written as DNA, the CDR3 is TGTGCCAGTGCTAGGGCTAGCGGTCCAGATACGCAGTATTTT.

V and J are TRBV18 and TRBJ2-7; 7 positions match TRBD2. The CDR3 spans 14 residues. CDR1 is KGHSH and CDR2 is LQKENI in the germline V gene. J was trimmed by 2 bases and V by 3 bases; bases with no gene match: 4. The CDR3: CASSPSAGAYEQYF. The CDR3 bases are TGTGCCAGCTCACCGTCCGCGGGAGCCTACGAGCAGTACTTC.

The chain recombines TRBV5-8 with TRBJ1-1; a possible D gene is TRBD1 (6 bases). The CDR3 has 13 residues. Germline lookup yields CDR1 SGHTS and CDR2 YDEGEE. The V end lost 4 bases, the J end lost 10 bases, and 17 bases lay between the germline ends. The chain's CDR3 is CASSLRGAEVAFF. The CDR3 DNA follows: TGTGCCAGCAGCCTTCGGGGGGCTGAGGTAGCTTTCTTT.

This clone is a singleton in its sample. The J gene is TRBJ1-2, the V gene TRBV7-2, with 7 positions matching TRBD1. The CDR3 spans 15 residues. J lost 3 bases, V lost 1 base, and 5 bases had no gene match. Looked up from germline, CDR1 is SGHTA and CDR2 is FQGNSA. CDR3: CASSLGAGTDYGYTF. CDR3 bases: TGTGCCAGCAGCTTAGGGGCCGGGACAGACTATGGCTACACCTTC.

This chain uses TRBV19 with TRBJ2-3; D remains ambiguous. Looked up from germline, CDR1 is LNHDA and CDR2 is SQIVND (reference sequence). The CDR3 consists of 15 residues. The ends were cut back, 7 bases at V and 0 bases at J, with 14 bases in the middle. The CDR3 DNA sequence: TGTGCCAGTACCCTTCATACCCTAAGCACAGATACGCAGTATTTT. This translates into CASTLHTLSTDTQYF.

The chain uses TRBV5-1 and TRBJ2-5, with 7 positions matching TRBD1. CDR1 is SGHRS, CDR2 YFSETQ, per germline. V gave up 2 bases and J gave up 5 bases; unmatched junction bases: 3. The CDR3 contains 13 residues. The CDR3 region is CASSFNRGETQYF. The CDR3 bases are TGCGCCAGCAGCTTCAACAGGGGCGAGACCCAGTACTTC. The full variable domain, rest sourced from reference TRBV5-1 and TRBJ2-5, is KAGVTQTPRYLIKTRGQQVTLSCSPISGHRSVSWYQQTPGQGLQFLFEYFSETQRNKGNFPGRFSGRQFSNSRSEMNVSTLELGDSALYLCASSFNRGETQYFGPGTRLLVL.

The rearrangement uses TRBV6-6 and TRBJ2-5; 9 nucleotides match TRBD1. Germline values: CDR1 MNHNY, CDR2 SVGAGI (reference sequence). Germline trimming cut 9 bases from V and 5 bases from J; bases unmatched to any gene: 10. This CDR3 is 14 amino acids long. The CDR3 region has the DNA TGTGCCAGTCGCTCAACAGGGGGCAGGGAGACCCAGTACTTC. As protein: CASRSTGGRETQYF.

The chain carries TRBV6-5 and TRBJ2-7, with D tentatively TRBD1 (6 bases). Germline loops: CDR1 MNHEY, CDR2 SVGAGI. The CDR3 is 14 amino acids. Trimming took 7 bases from V and 0 from J, leaving 13 bases between them. The CDR3 loop is CASMKDRISYEQYF. The CDR3 DNA reads as TGTGCCAGCATGAAAGACAGGATCTCCTACGAGCAGTACTTC.